This is a list of T cell receptor beta chains from one sample in a study of cytomegalovirus exposure and HLA in healthy donors. This table comes from immunoSEQ multiplex PCR, and its TCRdb copy is limited to in-frame clones, with some not included. The sample shows over 50,000 clones, roughly 92% of them seen only once. Sequenced sample: PBMCs. The receptors shown here come from a man aged 18 to 29 in good health and CMV-seropositive. The CDR3 runs from the conserved cysteine through the conserved F or W. D genes are given only for firm matches. Rows give clone size only sometimes, using once, few, many, or a class for an expanded clone.

cdr3_nt	cdr3_aa	v_call	clone_size	d_call	j_call
TGTGCCAGCAGCGTTGATGGAGGCGTATCCTTCTCTGGAAACACCATATATTTT	CASSVDGGVSFSGNTIYF	TRBV9	NA	NA	TRBJ1-3
TGTGCCAGCAGCTTGAGGACAGGGAAGGAAAAACTGTTTTTT	CASSLRTGKEKLFF	TRBV5-4	NA	TRBD1	TRBJ1-4
TGTGCCAGCAGTTACACGACTAGCGGGAGAGGAGCCGGGGAGCTGTTTTTT	CASSYTTSGRGAGELFF	TRBV27	NA	TRBD2	TRBJ2-2
TGTGCCAGCGCGGTAGCGGGCCAAATGGATACGCAGTATTTT	CASAVAGQMDTQYF	TRBV9	NA	TRBD2	TRBJ2-3
TGTGCCAGCAGTGAACTAGCGGGAGGGCCAGAGACCCAGTACTTC	CASSELAGGPETQYF	TRBV6-1	few	TRBD2	TRBJ2-5
TGTGCCAGCAGCTCTAGCGGGATCTCCTACAATGAGCAGTTCTTC	CASSSSGISYNEQFF	TRBV11-3	NA	TRBD2	TRBJ2-1
TGTGCCAGCAGTACCGGGGGACTAGCGATCGGTGAGCAGTTCTTC	CASSTGGLAIGEQFF	TRBV28	NA	TRBD2	TRBJ2-1
TGCGCCAGCAGCTTAACGGACAGGGATCAAGAGACCCAGTACTTC	CASSLTDRDQETQYF	TRBV5-1	NA	TRBD1	TRBJ2-5
TGTGCCAGCAGTCCGGACATCCTTTACAATGAGCAGTTCTTC	CASSPDILYNEQFF	TRBV28	NA	NA	TRBJ2-1
TGTGCCAGCAGTGGAACAGAATCCTTCTCGGGAAACACCATATATTTT	CASSGTESFSGNTIYF	TRBV27	NA	NA	TRBJ1-3
TGTGCCAGCAGCAACACCGGGACAGGGATCTACGAGCAGTACTTC	CASSNTGTGIYEQYF	TRBV9	NA	TRBD1	TRBJ2-7
TGTGCCAGCCAACAGGGAGCCAACCTACACAATGAGCAGTTCTTC	CASQQGANLHNEQFF	TRBV2	NA	NA	TRBJ2-1
TGTGCCAGCAGCCAAGGAGGGAGCGGGAGCCCAGAGACCCAGTACTTC	CASSQGGSGSPETQYF	TRBV4-2	few	TRBD2	TRBJ2-5
TGTGCCAGCTCACAGGTATTTGACACTGAAGCTTTCTTT	CASSQVFDTEAFF	TRBV6-5	NA	NA	TRBJ1-1
TGTGCCAGCCCTACTACAGGGGTTGATGGCTACACCTTC	CASPTTGVDGYTF	TRBV6-1	once	TRBD1	TRBJ1-2
TGTGCCAGCAGTTTAACCCCCCAGGGGAGCTATGGCTACACCTTC	CASSLTPQGSYGYTF	TRBV27	NA	NA	TRBJ1-2
TGTGCCAGCAGGAACCCGGGACTCCATCAATCCTACGAGCAGTACTTC	CASRNPGLHQSYEQYF	TRBV5-8	NA	NA	TRBJ2-7
TGCGCCAGCAGCTCGGGGACAGGGTACAATGAGCAGTTCTTC	CASSSGTGYNEQFF	TRBV5-1	NA	TRBD1	TRBJ2-1
TGCGCCAGCAGCTTTAAGGGGGCTTATGAAAAACTGTTTTTT	CASSFKGAYEKLFF	TRBV5-1	NA	TRBD1	TRBJ1-4
TGTGCCATCAGTGGCCTTCAAACAGGGGGCAACATGAACACTGAAGCTTTCTTT	CAISGLQTGGNMNTEAFF	TRBV10-3	NA	TRBD1	TRBJ1-1
TGTGCCAGCAGATCCGGGACAGGGGGTAACTATGGCTACACCTTC	CASRSGTGGNYGYTF	TRBV6-5	NA	TRBD1	TRBJ1-2
TGTGCCAGCAGCACGACAGGGGTCGCAGATACGCAGTATTTT	CASSTTGVADTQYF	TRBV7-9	NA	TRBD1	TRBJ2-3
TGTGCCAGCAGGCGCCCAGGGGTATCAATCTACGAGCAGTACTTC	CASRRPGVSIYEQYF	TRBV11-2	once	NA	TRBJ2-7
TGTGCCAGCAGCAAAATCGCTAGCGGGAGGCAAAGATCCAATGAGCAGTTCTTC	CASSKIASGRQRSNEQFF	TRBV21-1	NA	NA	TRBJ2-1
TGTGCCAGCAGCTACAGGGTTTACACTGAAGCTTTCTTT	CASSYRVYTEAFF	TRBV7-9	NA	NA	TRBJ1-1
TGCAGCGTTGGGCAAAATAGCAATCAGCCCCAGCATTTT	CSVGQNSNQPQHF	TRBV29-1	NA	NA	TRBJ1-5
TGTGCCAGTAACCCACAACCAGGGTATGGCAATCAGCCCCAGCATTTT	CASNPQPGYGNQPQHF	TRBV19	NA	NA	TRBJ1-5
TGTGCCAGCAGCCGACGGGAGCTTAATGAAAAACTGTTTTTT	CASSRRELNEKLFF	TRBV7-9	NA	NA	TRBJ1-4
TGTGCCAGCAGCCCAAGCGGGAACTCCTACAATGAGCAGTTCTTC	CASSPSGNSYNEQFF	TRBV2	NA	TRBD2	TRBJ2-1
TGTGCCAGCAGTGAAGCGCAGGGGGCGGGGTGGGAGCTGTTTTTT	CASSEAQGAGWELFF	TRBV2	NA	TRBD1	TRBJ2-2
TGTGCCAGCACCTATGGGGGGGCAGATGGCTACACCTTC	CASTYGGADGYTF	TRBV7-9	NA	NA	TRBJ1-2
TGTGCCAGCAGCAAAGAGGGACAGGGAGCCTACGAGCAGTACTTC	CASSKEGQGAYEQYF	TRBV7-6	NA	TRBD1	TRBJ2-7
TGCGCCAGCAGCGCTGGACTAGCGGGGGCTAGCACAGATACGCAGTATTTT	CASSAGLAGASTDTQYF	TRBV5-1	NA	TRBD2	TRBJ2-3
TGTGCCAGCAGACCACTAGCGGGAGTTCATGAGCAGTTCTTC	CASRPLAGVHEQFF	TRBV6-5	few	TRBD2	TRBJ2-1
TGTGCCAGCAGTCAAGGGGTAGCGGGACGCACTGAGCAGTTCTTC	CASSQGVAGRTEQFF	TRBV7-6	NA	TRBD2	TRBJ2-1
TGTGCCATCGGAGGCTCGAGCTCCTACGAGCAGTACTTC	CAIGGSSSYEQYF	TRBV10-3	NA	NA	TRBJ2-7
TGTGCCAGCAGACGGGCTAGCGGGTCCTACGAGCAGTACTTC	CASRRASGSYEQYF	TRBV6-4	NA	TRBD2	TRBJ2-7
TGTGCCAGCAGTCCTGGGGGGGACCGCTCCTACAATGAGCAGTTCTTC	CASSPGGDRSYNEQFF	TRBV27	NA	TRBD2	TRBJ2-1
TGTGCCAGCAGCTCCCGCCGGGCAGGGATCGAAGAGACCCAGTACTTC	CASSSRRAGIEETQYF	TRBV11-3	NA	NA	TRBJ2-5
TGTGCCAGCAGTTACGGAGGACTAATTCGCGAGCAGTACTTC	CASSYGGLIREQYF	TRBV6-5	NA	NA	TRBJ2-7
TGTGCCACCAGGACAGGGGTTTACGAGCAGTACTTC	CATRTGVYEQYF	TRBV28	NA	TRBD1	TRBJ2-7
TGTGCCATCACCAGAAGCGAGGGGGCAGATACGCAGTATTTT	CAITRSEGADTQYF	TRBV10-3	NA	NA	TRBJ2-3
TGTGCCAGCAGTTGGGCTCGGGAGATCTACGAGCAGTACTTC	CASSWAREIYEQYF	TRBV6-6	NA	NA	TRBJ2-7
TGTGCCAGCAGTTTATCGTTCCAGGGCTCGCAGTATTTT	CASSLSFQGSQYF	TRBV27	NA	NA	TRBJ2-3
TGTGCCACCTTTACGGACTATGGCTACACCTTC	CATFTDYGYTF	TRBV28	NA	NA	TRBJ1-2
TGTGCCAGCAGTGAAACCCCCGGCGGGAGGGGAACAGATACGCAGTATTTT	CASSETPGGRGTDTQYF	TRBV6-1	NA	TRBD2	TRBJ2-3
TGTGCCAGCAGCCTGTCCGGGAGGTCAGAGGAGACCCAGTACTTC	CASSLSGRSEETQYF	TRBV7-3	NA	TRBD2	TRBJ2-5
TGTGCCAGCAGCCAAGAAGCGGCCTCCTACGAGCAGTACTTC	CASSQEAASYEQYF	TRBV4-2	NA	NA	TRBJ2-7
TGTGCCAGCAACCCCCAGGGGGGACTAGCATACTACAATGAGCAGTTCTTC	CASNPQGGLAYYNEQFF	TRBV11-2	NA	TRBD2	TRBJ2-1
TGTGCCAGTACCAGCGGGCCCCCCTACAATGAGCAGTTCTTC	CASTSGPPYNEQFF	TRBV19	NA	NA	TRBJ2-1